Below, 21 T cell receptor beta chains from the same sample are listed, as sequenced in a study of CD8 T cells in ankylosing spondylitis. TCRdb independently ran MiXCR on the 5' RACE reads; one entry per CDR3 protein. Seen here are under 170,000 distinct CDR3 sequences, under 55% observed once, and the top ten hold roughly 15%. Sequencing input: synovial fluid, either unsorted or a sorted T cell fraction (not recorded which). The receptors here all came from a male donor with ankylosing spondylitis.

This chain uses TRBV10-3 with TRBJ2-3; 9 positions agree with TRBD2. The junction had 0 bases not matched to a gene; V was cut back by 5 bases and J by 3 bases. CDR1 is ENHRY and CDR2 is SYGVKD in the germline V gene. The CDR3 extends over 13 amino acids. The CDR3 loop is CAISSGGTDTQYF. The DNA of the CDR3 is TGTGCCATCAGTAGCGGGGGGACAGATACGCAGTATTTT.

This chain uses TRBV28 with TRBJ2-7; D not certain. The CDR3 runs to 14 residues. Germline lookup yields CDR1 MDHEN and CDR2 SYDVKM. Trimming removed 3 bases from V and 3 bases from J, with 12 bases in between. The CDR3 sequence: CASSFWYPRYEQYF. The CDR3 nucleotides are TGTGCCAGCAGTTTCTGGTACCCTCGCTACGAGCAGTACTTC.

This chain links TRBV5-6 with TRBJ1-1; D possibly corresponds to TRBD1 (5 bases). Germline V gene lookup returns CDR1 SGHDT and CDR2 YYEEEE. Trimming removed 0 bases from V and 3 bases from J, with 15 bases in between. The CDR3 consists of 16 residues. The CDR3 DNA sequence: TGTGCCAGCAGCTTGGGTTGGCGGCGAGGGGACACTGAAGCTTTCTTT. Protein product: CASSLGWRRGDTEAFF. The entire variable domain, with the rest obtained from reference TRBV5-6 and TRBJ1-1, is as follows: DAGVTQSPTHLIKTRGQQVTLRCSPKSGHDTVSWYQQALGQGPQFIFQYYEEEERQRGNFPDRFSGHQFPNYSSELNVNALLLGDSALYLCASSLGWRRGDTEAFFGQGTRLTVV.

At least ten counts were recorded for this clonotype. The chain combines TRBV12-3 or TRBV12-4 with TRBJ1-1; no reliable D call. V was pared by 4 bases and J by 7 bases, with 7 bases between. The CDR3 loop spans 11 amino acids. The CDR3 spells CASSSLGEAFF. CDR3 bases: TGTGCCAGCAGTTCGCTTGGTGAAGCTTTCTTT.

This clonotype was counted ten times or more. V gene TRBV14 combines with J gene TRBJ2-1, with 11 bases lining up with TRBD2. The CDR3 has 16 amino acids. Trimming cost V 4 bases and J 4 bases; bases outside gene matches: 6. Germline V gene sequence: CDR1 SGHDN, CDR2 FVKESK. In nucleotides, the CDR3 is TGTGCCAGCAGCCCCTTAGCGGGAGGGCCTTACAATGAGCAGTTCTTC. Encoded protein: CASSPLAGGPYNEQFF.

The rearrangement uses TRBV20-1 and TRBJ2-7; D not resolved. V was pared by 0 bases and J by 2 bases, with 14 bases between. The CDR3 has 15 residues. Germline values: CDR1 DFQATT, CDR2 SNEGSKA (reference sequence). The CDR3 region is CSARDLKSNTYEQYF. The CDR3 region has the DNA TGCAGTGCTAGAGATCTCAAATCGAATACCTACGAGCAGTACTTC.

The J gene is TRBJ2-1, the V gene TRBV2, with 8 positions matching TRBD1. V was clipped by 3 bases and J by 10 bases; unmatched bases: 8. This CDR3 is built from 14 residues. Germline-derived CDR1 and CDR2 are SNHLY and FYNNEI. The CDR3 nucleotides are TGTGCCAGCAGTGATTTGGACAGGGTAGAGGAGCAGTTCTTC. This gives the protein CASSDLDRVEEQFF.

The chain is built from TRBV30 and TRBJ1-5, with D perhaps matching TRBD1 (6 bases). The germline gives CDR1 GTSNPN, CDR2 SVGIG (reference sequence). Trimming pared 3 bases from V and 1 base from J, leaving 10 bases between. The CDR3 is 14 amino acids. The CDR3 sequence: CAWSTGSSNQPQHF. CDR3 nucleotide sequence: TGTGCCTGGAGCACAGGGTCCAGCAATCAGCCCCAGCATTTT.

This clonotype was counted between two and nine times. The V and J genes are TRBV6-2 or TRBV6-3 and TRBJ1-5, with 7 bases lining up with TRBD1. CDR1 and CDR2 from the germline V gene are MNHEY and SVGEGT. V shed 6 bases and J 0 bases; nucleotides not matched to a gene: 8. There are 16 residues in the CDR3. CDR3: CASRDRPSGSNQPQHF. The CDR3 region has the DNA TGTGCCAGCAGGGACAGGCCATCGGGTAGCAATCAGCCCCAGCATTTT.

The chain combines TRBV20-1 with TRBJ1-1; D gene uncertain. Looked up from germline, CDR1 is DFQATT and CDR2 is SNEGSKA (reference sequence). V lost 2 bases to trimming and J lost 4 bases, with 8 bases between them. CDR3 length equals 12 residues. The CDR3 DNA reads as TGCAGTGCTAGAAAGGTGGGCACTGAAGCTTTCTTT. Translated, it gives CSARKVGTEAFF.

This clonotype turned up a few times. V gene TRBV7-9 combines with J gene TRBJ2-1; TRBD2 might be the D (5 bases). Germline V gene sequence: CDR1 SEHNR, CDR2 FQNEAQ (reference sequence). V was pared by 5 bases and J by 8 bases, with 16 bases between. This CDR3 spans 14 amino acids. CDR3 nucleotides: TGTGCCAGCAGCCCCCGGGGTGCTTTCGATGAGCAGTTCTTC. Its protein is CASSPRGAFDEQFF.

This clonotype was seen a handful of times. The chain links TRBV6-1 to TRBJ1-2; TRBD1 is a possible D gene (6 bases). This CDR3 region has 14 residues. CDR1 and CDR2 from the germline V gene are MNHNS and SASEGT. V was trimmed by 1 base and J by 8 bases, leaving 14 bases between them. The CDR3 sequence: CASSEDGTSYGYTF. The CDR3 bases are TGTGCCAGCAGTGAAGATGGGACATCGTACGGCTACACCTTC.

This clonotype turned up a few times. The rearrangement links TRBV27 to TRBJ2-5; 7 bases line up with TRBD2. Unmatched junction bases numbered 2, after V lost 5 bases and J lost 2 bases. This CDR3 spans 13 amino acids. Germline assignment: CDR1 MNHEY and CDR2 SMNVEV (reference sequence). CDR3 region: CASSRGLQETQYF. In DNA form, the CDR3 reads TGTGCCAGCAGTCGGGGACTACAAGAGACCCAGTACTTC.

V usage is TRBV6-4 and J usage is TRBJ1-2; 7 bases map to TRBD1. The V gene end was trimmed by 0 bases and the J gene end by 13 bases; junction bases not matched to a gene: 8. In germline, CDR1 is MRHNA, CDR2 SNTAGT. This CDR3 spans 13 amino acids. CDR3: CASSDSEGAPRTF. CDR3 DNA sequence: TGTGCCAGCAGTGACTCCGAGGGGGCCCCCCGCACCTTC.

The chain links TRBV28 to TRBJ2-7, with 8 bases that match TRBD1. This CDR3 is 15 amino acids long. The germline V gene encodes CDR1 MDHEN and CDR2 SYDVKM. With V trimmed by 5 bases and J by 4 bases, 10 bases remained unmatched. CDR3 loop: CASSRRGQGGYEQYF. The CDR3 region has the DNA TGTGCCAGCAGTCGCAGAGGACAGGGTGGTTACGAGCAGTACTTC.

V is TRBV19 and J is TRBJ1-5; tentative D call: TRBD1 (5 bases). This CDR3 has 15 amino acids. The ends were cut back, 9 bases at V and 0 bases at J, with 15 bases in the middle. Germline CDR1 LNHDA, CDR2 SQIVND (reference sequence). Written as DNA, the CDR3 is TGTGCCAGCCAACCCCCGGGGCATAGCAATCAGCCCCAGCATTTT. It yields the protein CASQPPGHSNQPQHF.

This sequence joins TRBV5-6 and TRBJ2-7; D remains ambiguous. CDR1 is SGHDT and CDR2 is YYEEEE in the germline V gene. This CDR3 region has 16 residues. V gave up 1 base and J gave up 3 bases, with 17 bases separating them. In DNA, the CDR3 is TGTGCCAGCAGCTTGAATCAAGGGTCCCCGATCTACGAGCAGTACTTC. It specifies CASSLNQGSPIYEQYF.

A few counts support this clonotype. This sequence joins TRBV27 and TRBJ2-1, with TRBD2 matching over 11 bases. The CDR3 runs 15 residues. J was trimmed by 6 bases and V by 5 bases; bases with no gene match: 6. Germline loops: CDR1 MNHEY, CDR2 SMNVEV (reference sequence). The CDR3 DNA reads TGTGCCAGCAGTCTTAGCGGGAGGGGATTCAATGAGCAGTTCTTC. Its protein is CASSLSGRGFNEQFF.

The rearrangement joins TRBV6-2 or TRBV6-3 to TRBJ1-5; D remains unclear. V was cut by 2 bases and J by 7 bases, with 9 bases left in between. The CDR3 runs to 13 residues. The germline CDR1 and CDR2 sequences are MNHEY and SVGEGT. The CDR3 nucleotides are TGTGCCAGCAGTTACCGCTTTTTCCAGCCCCAGCATTTT. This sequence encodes CASSYRFFQPQHF.

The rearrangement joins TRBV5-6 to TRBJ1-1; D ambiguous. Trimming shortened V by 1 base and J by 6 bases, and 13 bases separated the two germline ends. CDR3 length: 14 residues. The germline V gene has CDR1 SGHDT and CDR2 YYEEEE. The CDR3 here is CASSLSGVFAEAFF. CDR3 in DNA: TGTGCCAGCAGCTTGAGTGGGGTGTTTGCTGAAGCTTTCTTT.

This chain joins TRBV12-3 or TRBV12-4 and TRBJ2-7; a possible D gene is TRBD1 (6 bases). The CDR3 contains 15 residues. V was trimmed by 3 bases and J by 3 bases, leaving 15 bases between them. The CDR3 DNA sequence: TGTGCCAGCAGTTTCCTCGTGACAGGTCGCTACGAGCAGTACTTC. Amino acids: CASSFLVTGRYEQYF.